This section outlines one T cell receptor (beta chain) sequence together with its context. The antigen remains unidentified. The data stem from a study of blood T cells in healthy people across ages. Whole-study results and caveats: Unsorted PBMC material precluded a definitive naive versus antigen-experienced comparison. Long-lived donors exceeded aged donors in naive CD4+ cells and diversity. It was found that TCR beta diversity correlated strongly with the percentage of naive T cells.

Trimming shortened V by 5 bases and J by 2 bases, and 11 bases separated the two germline ends. The CDR3 sequence is 14 residues long. Germline V gives CDR1 LGHDT, CDR2 YNNKEL (reference sequence). Primed by a sample-barcoded 5' primer and a J-beta primer mix, a second PCR proceeded for roughly 6 to 12 cycles. Every sample gave at least 2.5 million paired-end reads containing CDR3. TCRdb processed the 5' RACE reads anew with MiXCR; each CDR3 protein has one entry. The repertoire holds about 1.1 million distinct CDR3 sequences, around two fifths seen once, with 13% in the top ten. Sequenced: blood. V gene TRBV3-1 combines with J gene TRBJ2-3; TRBD2 might be the D (5 bases). This TCR came from a man between 18 and 35 years old in good health. The chain's CDR3 is CASSTRAHTDTQYF. Here the CDR3 DNA reads TGTGCCAGCAGCACTAGGGCCCACACAGATACGCAGTATTTT.